One and the same sample provided the 18 T cell receptor beta chains below, sequenced in a study of blood T cell repertoires in COVID-19. Assay: immunoSEQ multiplex PCR; the TCRdb copy retains only in-frame clones and omits some. The table records approximately 160,000 clones, around 80% of them present only once. The sample comprised peripheral blood. These receptors all stem from a woman aged 55-75 years with acute or convalescent COVID-19.

This chain links TRBV6-5 with TRBJ1-3; 7 positions match TRBD1. Germline trimming cut 7 bases from V and 3 bases from J; bases unmatched to any gene: 6. The CDR3 is made up of 14 amino acids. CDR1 and CDR2 from the germline V gene are MNHEY and SVGAGI. The CDR3 DNA follows: TGTGCCAGCACTACGGACAGGATTGGAAACACCATATATTTT. Its translation is CASTTDRIGNTIYF.

The chain joins TRBV2 to TRBJ1-5; D gene uncertain. The germline V gene has CDR1 SNHLY and CDR2 FYNNEI. The length of the CDR3 is 16 residues. V lost 3 bases to trimming and J lost 2 bases, with 14 bases between them. CDR3 sequence: CASSESKIGGNQPQHF. The CDR3 coding sequence is TGTGCCAGCAGTGAGAGCAAGATTGGAGGCAATCAGCCCCAGCATTTT. Drawing the rest from reference TRBV2 and TRBJ1-5, the complete variable domain is EPEVTQTPSHQVTQMGQEVILRCVPISNHLYFYWYRQILGQKVEFLVSFYNNEISEKSEIFDDQFSVERPDGSNFTLKIRSTKLEDSAMYFCASSESKIGGNQPQHFGDGTRLSIL.

V and J are TRBV6-6 and TRBJ1-1, with D unclear. The CDR3 has 16 amino acids. The V gene's germline CDR1 is MNHNY and CDR2 SVGAGI (reference sequence). Trimming removed 2 bases at V and 7 bases at J, with 20 bases between. In nucleotides, the CDR3 is TGTGCCAGCAGTTACCCCCCAGTTCAGTCGACGGGTGAAGCTTTCTTT. It codes for CASSYPPVQSTGEAFF.

This clone was counted only a few times. The chain employs TRBV9 and TRBJ2-2; 7 nucleotides align to TRBD2. V lost 3 bases and J lost 4; bases outside the gene matches: 15. CDR3 length: 18 residues. Germline CDR1 reads SGDLS; CDR2 reads YYNGEE. DNA of the CDR3: TGTGCCAGCAGCGGCGCTCCGGGGAGGGGATATGGCACCGGGGAGCTGTTTTTT. Its translation is CASSGAPGRGYGTGELFF.

The chain has TRBV4-2 and TRBJ1-2, with D possibly TRBD1 on 6 matching bases. In germline, CDR1 is LGHNA, CDR2 YNFKEQ. Trimming removed 0 bases from V and 4 bases from J, with 12 bases in between. The CDR3 totals 15 residues. The CDR3 here is CASSQDHGGGYGYTF. CDR3 DNA: TGTGCCAGCAGCCAAGATCATGGGGGCGGCTATGGCTACACCTTC.

This clone is medium-sized. V gene TRBV5-1 combines with J gene TRBJ2-2, with 9 bases that match TRBD2. After removal of 4 bases from V and 2 bases from J, the junction contained 15 bases not matched to a gene. This CDR3 is 19 amino acids long. CDR1 SGHRS and CDR2 YFSETQ come from the germline V gene. CDR3 in amino acids: CASSPDNIAGALNTGELFF. The CDR3, as DNA: TGCGCCAGCAGCCCGGATAATATAGCGGGGGCGCTTAACACCGGGGAGCTGTTTTTT.

This clone was counted once. CDR3 in DNA: TGTGCCAGCAGCTTTGGGTACGGGGTCGGGGAGACCCAGTACTTC. As protein: CASSFGYGVGETQYF. The rearrangement joins TRBV11-2 to TRBJ2-5; perhaps TRBD2 as D (5 bases). This CDR3 comprises 15 residues. Trimming left V 3 bases short and J 5 bases short, with 16 bases between. Germline V gives CDR1 SGHAT, CDR2 FQNNGV.

V is TRBV6-6 and J is TRBJ1-2; TRBD1 is a possible D gene (5 bases). Per germline, CDR1 MNHNY and CDR2 SVGAGI (reference sequence). The CDR3 is 14 amino acids. With 2 bases removed from V and 6 bases from J, the gap between germline ends came to 13 bases. CDR3 in DNA: TGTGCCAGCAGTTACAGATCGTCCAGGGATGGCTACACCTTC. Protein product: CASSYRSSRDGYTF.

This chain links TRBV29-1 with TRBJ2-2; 10 bases fit TRBD2. Per germline, CDR1 SQVTM and CDR2 ANQGSEA. The CDR3 has 16 amino acids. Losses at the gene ends were 2 bases for V and 3 bases for J; bases not matched to a gene: 6. CDR3 residues: CSVELAGELDTGELFF. CDR3 nucleotide sequence: TGCAGCGTTGAACTAGCGGGGGAATTGGACACCGGGGAGCTGTTTTTT.

The chain couples TRBV21-1 to TRBJ1-5; TRBD1, as called in the table, went unchecked against the DNA. TRBV21-1 is given as a pseudogene. The CDR3 covers 16 residues. CDR3 residues: CASSKALFRLNQPQHF. The CDR3 DNA follows: TGTGCCAGCAGCAAAGCGCTTTTCAGGTTGAATCAGCCCCAGCATTTT.

The chain couples TRBV6-5 to TRBJ1-1; 9 nucleotides agree with TRBD1. After removal of 5 bases from V and 3 bases from J, the junction contained 4 bases not matched to a gene. The CDR3 sequence is 14 residues long. Germline CDR1 and CDR2: MNHEY and SVGAGI. The CDR3 spells CASSPWTGDTEAFF. The CDR3 DNA is TGTGCCAGCAGTCCTTGGACAGGGGACACTGAAGCTTTCTTT.

This clone was found a few times. The rearrangement uses TRBV6-5 and TRBJ2-7; D perhaps matches TRBD2 (5 bases). Trimming left V 6 bases short and J 3 bases short, with 12 bases between. This CDR3 is 13 amino acids long. CDR1 is MNHEY, CDR2 SVGAGI, per germline. CDR3 sequence: CASRDGIYYEQYF. As DNA, the CDR3 is TGTGCCAGCAGAGACGGGATTTACTACGAGCAGTACTTC.

The rearrangement uses TRBV4-2 and TRBJ2-5; 9 bases match TRBD2. The CDR3 is made up of 14 amino acids. Germline CDR1 and CDR2: LGHNA and YNFKEQ. The J segment lost 7 bases and the V segment lost 0 bases, leaving 3 bases of the junction unmatched. DNA for the CDR3: TGTGCCAGCAGCCAAGACCTAGCGGGGTTGACCCAGTACTTC. Its protein is CASSQDLAGLTQYF.

The rearrangement uses TRBV7-9 and TRBJ1-6, with 7 positions matching TRBD1. With 5 bases clipped from V and 7 bases from J, the junction kept 8 bases outside the gene matches. CDR3 length: 15 amino acids. Germline lookup yields CDR1 SEHNR and CDR2 FQNEAQ (reference sequence). The CDR3 DNA reads as TGTGCCAGCAGCCTAGGGGACAGCTCAAATTCACCCCTCCACTTT. Residues: CASSLGDSSNSPLHF.

This chain connects TRBV5-1 to TRBJ2-7, with TRBD2 identical over 7 bases. After removal of 2 bases from V and 2 bases from J, the junction contained 16 bases not matched to a gene. CDR3 length equals 18 residues. Germline CDR1 and CDR2: SGHRS and YFSETQ. CDR3 amino acids: CASSLGRTRSHLTYEQYF. The CDR3 DNA sequence: TGCGCCAGCAGCTTAGGAAGGACTAGGTCTCATCTAACCTACGAGCAGTACTTC.

V is TRBV21-1 and J is TRBJ1-1; the D segment call TRBD1 is taken from the table without a DNA check. TRBV21-1 is listed as a pseudogene. This CDR3 has 14 residues. Here the CDR3 reads CASSKVQPNTEAFF. The CDR3 DNA follows: TGTGCCAGCAGCAAAGTACAGCCGAACACTGAAGCTTTCTTT.

The sample holds one count of this clone. This rearrangement joins TRBV5-6 to TRBJ1-2, with 8 nucleotides matching TRBD1. Looked up from germline, CDR1 is SGHDT and CDR2 is YYEEEE. The CDR3 loop spans 14 amino acids. With V trimmed by 0 bases and J by 5 bases, 3 bases remained unmatched. The chain's CDR3 is CASSLARTGYGYTF. The CDR3 bases are TGTGCCAGCAGCTTGGCTAGGACAGGGTATGGCTACACCTTC.

The rearrangement joins TRBV5-1 to TRBJ1-4; D gene unclear. Trimming removed 4 bases from V and 0 bases from J, with 16 bases in between. Germline V CDR1 and CDR2: SGHRS, YFSETQ. The CDR3 covers 17 residues. The CDR3 DNA follows: TGCGCCAGCAGCAAACAGTCGACCAGTGCAACTAATGAAAAACTGTTTTTT. Encoded protein: CASSKQSTSATNEKLFF.